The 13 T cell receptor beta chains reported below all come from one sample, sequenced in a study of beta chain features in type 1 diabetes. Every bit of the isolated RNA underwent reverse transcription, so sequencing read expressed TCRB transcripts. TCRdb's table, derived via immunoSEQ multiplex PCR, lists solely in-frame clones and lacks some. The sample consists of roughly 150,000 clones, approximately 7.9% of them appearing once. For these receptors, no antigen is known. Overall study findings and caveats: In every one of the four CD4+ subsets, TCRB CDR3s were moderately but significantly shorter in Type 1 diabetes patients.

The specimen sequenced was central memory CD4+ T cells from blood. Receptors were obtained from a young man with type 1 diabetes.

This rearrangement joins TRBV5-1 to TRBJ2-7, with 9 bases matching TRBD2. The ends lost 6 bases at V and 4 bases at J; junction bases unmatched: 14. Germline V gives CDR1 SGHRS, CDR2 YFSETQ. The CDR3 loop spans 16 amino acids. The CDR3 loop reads CASIPGGASGEYEQYF. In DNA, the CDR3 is TGCGCCAGCATCCCCGGGGGTGCTAGCGGGGAATACGAGCAGTACTTC.

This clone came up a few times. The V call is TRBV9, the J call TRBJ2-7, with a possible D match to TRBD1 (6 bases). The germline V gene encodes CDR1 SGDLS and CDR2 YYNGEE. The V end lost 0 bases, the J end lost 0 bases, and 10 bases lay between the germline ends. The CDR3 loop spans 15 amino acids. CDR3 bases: TGTGCCAGCAGCGTAGGGGACACGAACTCCTACGAGCAGTACTTC. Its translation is CASSVGDTNSYEQYF.

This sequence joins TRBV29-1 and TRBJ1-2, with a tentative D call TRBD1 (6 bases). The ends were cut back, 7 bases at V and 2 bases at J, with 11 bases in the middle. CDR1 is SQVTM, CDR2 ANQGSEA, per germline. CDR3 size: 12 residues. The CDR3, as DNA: TGCAGCGCACGGGACACCAACTATGGCTACACCTTC. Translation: CSARDTNYGYTF.

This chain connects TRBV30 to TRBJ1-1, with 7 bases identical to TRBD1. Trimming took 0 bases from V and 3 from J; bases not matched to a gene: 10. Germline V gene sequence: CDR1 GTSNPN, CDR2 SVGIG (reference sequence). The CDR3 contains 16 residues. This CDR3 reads CAWSVRTGVGDTEAFF. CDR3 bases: TGTGCCTGGAGTGTACGTACAGGGGTAGGGGACACTGAAGCTTTCTTT. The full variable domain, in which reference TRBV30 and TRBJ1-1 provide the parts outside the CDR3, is SQTIHQWPATLVQPVGSPLSLECTVEGTSNPNLYWYRQAAGRGLQLLFYSVGIGQISSEVPQNLSASRPQDRQFILSSKKLLLSDSGFYLCAWSVRTGVGDTEAFFGQGTRLTVV.

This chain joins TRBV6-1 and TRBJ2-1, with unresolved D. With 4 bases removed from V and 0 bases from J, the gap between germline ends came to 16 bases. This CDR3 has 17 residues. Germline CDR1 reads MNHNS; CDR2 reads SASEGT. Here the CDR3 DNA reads TGTGCCAGCAGTGTTACTCCGACTTATAGCTCCTACAATGAGCAGTTCTTC. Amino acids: CASSVTPTYSSYNEQFF.

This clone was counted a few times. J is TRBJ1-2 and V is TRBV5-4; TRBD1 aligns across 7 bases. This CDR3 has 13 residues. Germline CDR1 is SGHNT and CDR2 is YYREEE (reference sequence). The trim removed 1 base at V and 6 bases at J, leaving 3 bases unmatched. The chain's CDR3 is CASSLNRGNGYTF. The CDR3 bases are TGTGCCAGCAGCTTGAACAGGGGAAATGGCTACACCTTC.

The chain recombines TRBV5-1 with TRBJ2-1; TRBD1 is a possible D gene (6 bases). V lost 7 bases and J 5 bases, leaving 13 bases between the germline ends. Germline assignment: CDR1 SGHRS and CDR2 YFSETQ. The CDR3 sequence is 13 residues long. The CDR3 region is CASGQGNDNEQFF. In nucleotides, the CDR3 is TGCGCCAGCGGTCAGGGGAACGACAATGAGCAGTTCTTC.

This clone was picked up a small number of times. The CDR3 DNA sequence: TGCAGCGTTGAGGACAGGAGGGCCTTTAATGAAAAACTGTTTTTT. Its protein product is CSVEDRRAFNEKLFF. The chain carries TRBV29-1 and TRBJ1-4; 7 bases line up with TRBD1. CDR3 length: 15 amino acids. CDR1 and CDR2 from the germline V gene are SQVTM and ANQGSEA. V was pared by 3 bases and J by 4 bases, with 8 bases of the junction left unmatched.

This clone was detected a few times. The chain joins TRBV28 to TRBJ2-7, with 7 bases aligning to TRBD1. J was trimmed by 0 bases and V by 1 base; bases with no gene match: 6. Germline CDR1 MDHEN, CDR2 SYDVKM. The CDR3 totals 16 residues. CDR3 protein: CASSLFGQVASYEQYF. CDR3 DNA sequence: TGTGCCAGCAGTTTATTCGGACAGGTCGCCTCCTACGAGCAGTACTTC.

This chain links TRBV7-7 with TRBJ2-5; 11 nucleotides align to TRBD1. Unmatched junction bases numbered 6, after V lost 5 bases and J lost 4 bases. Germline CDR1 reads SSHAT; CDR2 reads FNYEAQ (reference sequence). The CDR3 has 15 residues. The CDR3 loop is CASSSTGTGGETQYF. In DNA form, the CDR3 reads TGTGCCAGCAGCAGTACCGGGACAGGGGGAGAGACCCAGTACTTC.

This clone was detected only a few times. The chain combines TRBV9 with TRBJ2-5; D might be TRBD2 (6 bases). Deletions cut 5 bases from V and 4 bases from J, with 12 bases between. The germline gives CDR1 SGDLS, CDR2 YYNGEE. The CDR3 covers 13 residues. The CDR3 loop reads CASSELGGETQYF. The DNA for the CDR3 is TGTGCCAGCAGTGAGCTGGGGGGAGAGACCCAGTACTTC.

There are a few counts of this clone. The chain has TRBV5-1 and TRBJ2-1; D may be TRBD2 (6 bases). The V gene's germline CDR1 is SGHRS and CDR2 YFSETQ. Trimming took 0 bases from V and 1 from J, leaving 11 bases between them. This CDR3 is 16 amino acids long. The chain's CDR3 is CASSLGQGLSYNEQFF. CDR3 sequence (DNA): TGCGCCAGCAGCTTGGGTCAGGGACTTTCCTACAATGAGCAGTTCTTC.

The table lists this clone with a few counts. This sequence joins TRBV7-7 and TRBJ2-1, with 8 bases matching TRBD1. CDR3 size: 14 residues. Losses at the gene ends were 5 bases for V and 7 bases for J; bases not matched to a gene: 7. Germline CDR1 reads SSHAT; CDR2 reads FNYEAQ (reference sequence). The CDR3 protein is CASSPRGQGNEQFF. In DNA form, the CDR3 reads TGTGCCAGCAGCCCGCGCGGACAGGGAAATGAGCAGTTCTTC.